The 22 T cell receptor beta chains listed next were all sequenced from one sample in a study of T cells in tuberculosis. This table comes from immunoSEQ multiplex PCR, and its TCRdb copy is limited to in-frame clones, with some not included. The table includes tens of thousands of clones, more than 90% detected once. Sequencing was performed on PBMCs. The receptors stem from a donor between 10 and 35 years old with latent tuberculosis or without tuberculosis infection. Some clones in this sample may be carry-over from other donors' samples.

This sequence joins TRBV25-1 and TRBJ2-7; 7 bases map to TRBD1. The CDR3 runs to 14 residues. The V gene end was trimmed by 6 bases and the J gene end by 1 base; junction bases not matched to a gene: 6. CDR1 is MGHDK, CDR2 SYGVNS, per germline. This CDR3 is CASSPQGISYEQYF. The CDR3 DNA reads TGTGCCAGCAGCCCACAGGGGATATCCTACGAGCAGTACTTC.

The CDR3 spells CASSQGRQGAHTEAFF. DNA of the CDR3: TGCGCCAGCAGCCAAGGACGACAGGGGGCTCACACTGAAGCTTTCTTT. The V call is TRBV4-1, the J call TRBJ1-1; 10 bases agree with TRBD1. The CDR3 is 16 residues long. CDR1 is MGHRA, CDR2 YSYEKL, per germline. The V and J ends lost 1 base and 3 bases, in that order; junction bases with no gene match: 5.

The V gene is TRBV29-1, the J gene TRBJ1-2; 7 bases map to TRBD1. V was clipped by 3 bases and J by 2 bases; unmatched bases: 6. Looked up from germline, CDR1 is SQVTM and CDR2 is ANQGSEA. CDR3 length: 14 residues. DNA of the CDR3: TGCAGCGTTGATCCCCAGGGACAGAACTATGGCTACACCTTC. Residues: CSVDPQGQNYGYTF.

The CDR3 DNA reads as TGTGCCAGCAGTAAACCAGGGGGGCGTTACAATGAGCAGTTCTTC. Protein: CASSKPGGRYNEQFF. The V gene is TRBV25-1, the J gene TRBJ2-1; D is possibly TRBD1 (7 bases). The CDR3 is 15 amino acids. The ends were cut back, 5 bases at V and 4 bases at J, with 15 bases in the middle. Germline assignment: CDR1 MGHDK and CDR2 SYGVNS.

The chain recombines TRBV2 with TRBJ1-2; unclear D gene. V shed 2 bases and J shed 5 bases, with 6 bases lying between them. Germline CDR1 and CDR2: SNHLY and FYNNEI. The CDR3 is 12 amino acids. CDR3: CASSEYGYGYTF. CDR3 DNA sequence: TGTGCCAGCAGTGAATACGGGTATGGCTACACCTTC.

V and J are TRBV5-1 and TRBJ1-1, with 9 bases identical to TRBD1. Germline V CDR1 and CDR2: SGHRS, YFSETQ. Losses at the gene ends were 4 bases for V and 6 bases for J; bases not matched to a gene: 10. The CDR3 has 15 amino acids. The CDR3 here is CASSKGDRVAPEAFF. The CDR3 nucleotides read TGCGCCAGCAGCAAAGGGGACAGGGTGGCGCCTGAAGCTTTCTTT.

The chain recombines TRBV2 with TRBJ2-1; the D is unclear. From germline, CDR1 is SNHLY and CDR2 FYNNEI. CDR3 length equals 11 residues. V was cut by 2 bases and J by 7 bases, with 3 bases left in between. The chain's CDR3 is CASSELNEQFF. In DNA form, the CDR3 reads TGTGCCAGCAGTGAACTGAATGAGCAGTTCTTC.

The V gene is TRBV5-1, the J gene TRBJ2-2; TRBD2 might be the D (6 bases). Trimming took off 3 bases at V and 4 bases at J, with 13 bases between the two ends. The CDR3 has 15 residues. Looked up from germline, CDR1 is SGHRS and CDR2 is YFSETQ. The chain's CDR3 is CASSSLLGGTGELFF. The CDR3 DNA is TGCGCCAGCAGCTCCCTCCTGGGGGGCACCGGGGAGCTGTTTTTT.

The rearrangement uses TRBV5-6 and TRBJ1-1; D is perhaps TRBD1 (6 bases). Trimming removed 5 bases at V and 1 base at J, with 12 bases between. Looked up from germline, CDR1 is SGHDT and CDR2 is YYEEEE. This CDR3 has 14 amino acids. CDR3 sequence: CASSPGHRNTEAFF. CDR3 nucleotide sequence: TGTGCCAGCAGTCCGGGACACCGGAACACTGAAGCTTTCTTT.

CDR3 region: CASSFWGTASDTQYF. The CDR3 DNA follows: TGTGCCAGCAGCTTTTGGGGGACAGCTTCAGATACGCAGTATTTT. This chain links TRBV7-9 with TRBJ2-3; 7 bases are a match to TRBD1. Germline V gives CDR1 SEHNR, CDR2 FQNEAQ (reference sequence). V lost 3 bases, J lost 4 bases, and 7 bases stayed unmatched. The CDR3 is 15 amino acids.

This rearrangement joins TRBV11-2 to TRBJ1-2; D is unclear. Trimming pared 0 bases from V and 9 bases from J, leaving 11 bases between. This CDR3 is 13 amino acids long. The germline V gene encodes CDR1 SGHAT and CDR2 FQNNGV. The CDR3 DNA reads as TGTGCCAGCAGCTTAGATCCCGGCGGCCGCTACACCTTC. Amino acids: CASSLDPGGRYTF.

As regards this clone: Because the CDR3 is missing its conserved closing phenylalanine or tryptophan, this is likely a read error. The CDR3 DNA follows: TGTGCCAGCAGCCTCCATATTCAGGGGACGAGCACAGATACGCAGTATCTT. Encoded protein: CASSLHIQGTSTDTQYL. The chain combines TRBV28 with TRBJ2-3; D perhaps matches TRBD1 (6 bases). This CDR3 has 17 residues. CDR1 is MDHEN and CDR2 is SYDVKM in the germline V gene. V lost 6 bases and J 0 bases, leaving 19 bases between the germline ends.

The DNA of the CDR3 is TGTGCCACCAGCGCACAGGGGGCTGGGGCCAACGTCCTGACTTTC. Residues: CATSAQGAGANVLTF. The chain combines TRBV15 with TRBJ2-6, with 8 bases matching TRBD1. The V and J ends lost 5 bases and 2 bases, in that order; junction bases with no gene match: 2. Per the germline V gene, CDR1 is LNHNV and CDR2 is YYDKDF (reference sequence). The CDR3 sequence is 15 residues long.

The chain couples TRBV7-9 to TRBJ1-5, with 7 bases lining up with TRBD1. This CDR3 spans 13 amino acids. Trimming removed 4 bases from V and 6 bases from J; junction bases left unmatched: 3. Germline V gene sequence: CDR1 SEHNR, CDR2 FQNEAQ (reference sequence). In nucleotides, the CDR3 is TGTGCCAGCAGCTCGACAGGGACTCAGCCCCAGCATTTT. Translating it yields CASSSTGTQPQHF.

This sequence joins TRBV10-3 and TRBJ1-4, with unresolved D. The CDR3 is 15 residues long. Trimming removed 9 bases at V and 2 bases at J, with 16 bases between. CDR1 and CDR2 (germline): ENHRY, SYGVKD. In DNA, the CDR3 is TGTGCCATTTCTTTTTCGTACTCCACTAATGAAAAACTGTTTTTT. It translates to CAISFSYSTNEKLFF.

The table lists this clone with a few counts. The CDR3 protein is CASSGPQGTDTQYF. DNA of the CDR3: TGTGCCAGCAGTGGGCCACAGGGGACAGATACGCAGTATTTT. The V call is TRBV25-1, the J call TRBJ2-3; 7 bases agree with TRBD1. Germline V lookup: CDR1 MGHDK, CDR2 SYGVNS. With 4 bases clipped from V and 3 bases from J, the junction kept 4 bases outside the gene matches. The CDR3 extends over 14 amino acids.

This rearrangement joins TRBV9 to TRBJ2-3, with D tentatively TRBD2 (6 bases). This CDR3 is built from 16 residues. V was trimmed by 3 bases and J by 2 bases, leaving 16 bases between them. The germline gives CDR1 SGDLS, CDR2 YYNGEE. The CDR3 is CASSARASAYTDTQYF. DNA of the CDR3: TGTGCCAGCAGCGCGAGGGCTAGCGCCTACACAGATACGCAGTATTTT. The full variable domain, with the rest looked up from reference TRBV9 and TRBJ2-3, is DSGVTQTPKHLITATGQRVTLRCSPRSGDLSVYWYQQSLDQGLQFLIQYYNGEERAKGNILERFSAQQFPDLHSELNLSSLELGDSALYFCASSARASAYTDTQYFGPGTRLTVL.

This clone has only one observation. The chain employs TRBV6-1 and TRBJ2-7; D may be TRBD1 (6 bases). V gave up 6 bases and J gave up 5 bases, with 14 bases separating them. Germline assignment: CDR1 MNHNS and CDR2 SASEGT. This CDR3 is built from 13 residues. The CDR3 DNA is TGTGCCAGCAGCGCGGACAGAGTCAACGAGCAGTACTTC. Amino acids: CASSADRVNEQYF.

This chain uses TRBV11-1 with TRBJ2-3, with 9 bases aligning to TRBD2. V lost 4 bases, J lost 3 bases, and 8 bases stayed unmatched. Germline V gene data show CDR1 as SGHAT and CDR2 as FQDESV (reference sequence). The length of the CDR3 is 16 residues. The CDR3: CASSSIAGVRTDTQYF. In DNA, the CDR3 is TGTGCCAGCAGCTCTATAGCGGGAGTAAGGACAGATACGCAGTATTTT.

This chain uses TRBV7-8 with TRBJ2-7; TRBD2 agrees at 10 bases. The CDR3 loop spans 17 amino acids. The V segment lost 2 bases and the J segment 0 bases; nucleotides outside the gene matches: 7. Germline V gives CDR1 SGHVS, CDR2 FQNEAQ. The CDR3 spells CASSLLASGSSSYEQYF. In DNA, the CDR3 is TGTGCCAGCAGCTTACTAGCTAGCGGGAGTAGCTCCTACGAGCAGTACTTC.

The chain links TRBV6-5 to TRBJ1-2; possible D gene TRBD1, 5 bases. The germline CDR1 and CDR2 sequences are MNHEY and SVGAGI. CDR3 size: 16 residues. The V end was cut by 2 bases, the J end by 8 bases, with 21 bases between. The CDR3 protein is CASSYGLKVTQGGYTF. CDR3 DNA: TGTGCCAGCAGTTACGGTCTCAAGGTCACCCAGGGCGGCTACACCTTC.

The chain links TRBV10-3 to TRBJ1-1; D remains ambiguous. This CDR3 has 13 amino acids. The germline V and J ends were trimmed by 5 bases and 1 base, with 8 bases remaining between them. Germline V CDR1 and CDR2: ENHRY, SYGVKD. The CDR3 loop is CAISPSGNTEAFF. CDR3 DNA: TGTGCCATCAGTCCTTCAGGGAACACTGAAGCTTTCTTT.